Here is one T cell receptor beta chain with its context. Clones were read by immunoSEQ multiplex PCR, and TCRdb kept only the in-frame ones, dropping some. The sample lists 450,000 or so clones; roughly 89% were seen once. This record comes from a study of blood T cell repertoires in COVID-19. Study-level background: Both acute and convalescent COVID-19 samples were obtained from the United States, Italy and Spain. In each case, the material was cDNA or gDNA derived from T cells, B-cell-depleted T cells, or PBMCs.

Germline CDR1 is SEHNR and CDR2 is FQNEAQ (reference sequence). This CDR3 is 14 amino acids long. V was clipped by 5 bases and J by 9 bases, with 17 bases between them. The V call is TRBV7-9, the J call TRBJ2-1; D is undetermined. The sequence came from a man aged 18-30 years with COVID-19, enrolled during active disease. Sequencing was performed on peripheral blood. The CDR3 coding sequence is TGTGCCAGCAGCCCCCCTTCCGGGTCGGTTGAGCAGTTCTTC. Translated, it gives CASSPPSGSVEQFF.